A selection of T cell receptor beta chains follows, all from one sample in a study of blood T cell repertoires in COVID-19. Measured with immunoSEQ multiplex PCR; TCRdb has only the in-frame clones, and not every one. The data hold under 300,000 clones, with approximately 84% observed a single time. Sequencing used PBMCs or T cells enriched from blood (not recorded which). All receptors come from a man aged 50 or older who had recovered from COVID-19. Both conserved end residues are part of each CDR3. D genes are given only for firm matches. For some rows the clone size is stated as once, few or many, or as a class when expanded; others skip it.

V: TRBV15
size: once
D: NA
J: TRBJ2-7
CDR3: CATSSRSVLDEQYF
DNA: TGTGCCACCAGCTCCAGGTCCGTCCTCGACGAGCAGTACTTC

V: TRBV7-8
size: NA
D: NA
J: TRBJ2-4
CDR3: CASSLPPRRLTLAKNIQYF
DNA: TGTGCCAGCAGCTTACCCCCACGGCGATTGACACTAGCCAAAAACATTCAGTACTTC

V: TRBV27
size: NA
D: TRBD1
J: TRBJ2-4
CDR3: CASSSPLSRGRNIQYF
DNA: TGTGCCAGCAGTTCCCCCCTTTCCAGGGGGCGAAACATTCAGTACTTC

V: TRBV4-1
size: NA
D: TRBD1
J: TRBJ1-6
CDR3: CASSQDLTGRNSPLHF
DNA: TGCGCCAGCAGCCAGGATTTGACAGGGAGAAATTCACCCCTCCACTTT

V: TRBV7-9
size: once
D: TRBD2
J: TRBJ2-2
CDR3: CASRPQLAGKRAGELFF
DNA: TGTGCCAGCAGGCCCCAACTAGCGGGAAAGAGGGCCGGGGAGCTGTTTTTT

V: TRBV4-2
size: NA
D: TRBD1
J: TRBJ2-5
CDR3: CASSQPFGQGEAETQYF
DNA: TGTGCCAGCAGCCAACCATTTGGACAGGGCGAAGCGGAGACCCAGTACTTC

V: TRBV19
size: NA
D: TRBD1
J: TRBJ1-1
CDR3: CASTDRGWVTEAFF
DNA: TGTGCCAGTACCGACAGGGGTTGGGTCACTGAAGCTTTCTTT

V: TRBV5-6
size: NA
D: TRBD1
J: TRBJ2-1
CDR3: CASSSGQGGNEQFF
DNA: TGTGCCAGCAGCTCGGGACAGGGAGGCAATGAGCAGTTCTTC

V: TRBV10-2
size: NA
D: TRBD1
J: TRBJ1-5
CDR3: CASMEAGGGQPQHF
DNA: TGCGCCAGCATGGAAGCAGGGGGCGGTCAGCCCCAGCATTTT

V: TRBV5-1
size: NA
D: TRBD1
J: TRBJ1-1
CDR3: CASGTGAGVNTEAFF
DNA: TGCGCCAGCGGGACAGGGGCTGGTGTGAACACTGAAGCTTTCTTT

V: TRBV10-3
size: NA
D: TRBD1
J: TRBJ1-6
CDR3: CAIRTGAYSSPLHF
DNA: TGTGCCATCAGGACAGGGGCCTACAGTTCACCCCTCCACTTT

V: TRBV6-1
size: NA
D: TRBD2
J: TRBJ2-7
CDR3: CASSERAGGGEQYF
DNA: TGTGCCAGCAGTGAACGCGCGGGGGGTGGCGAGCAGTACTTC

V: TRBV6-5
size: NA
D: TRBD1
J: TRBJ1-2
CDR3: CASRPTGLNYGYTF
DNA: TGTGCCAGCCGTCCGACAGGGCTGAACTATGGCTACACCTTC

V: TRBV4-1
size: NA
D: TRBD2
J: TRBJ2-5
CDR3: CASWLAGPQETQYF
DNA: TGCGCCAGCTGGCTAGCGGGCCCCCAAGAGACCCAGTACTTC

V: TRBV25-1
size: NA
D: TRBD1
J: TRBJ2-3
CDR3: CASSPQTGGEDTQYF
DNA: TGTGCCAGCAGTCCCCAGACAGGGGGCGAAGATACGCAGTATTTT

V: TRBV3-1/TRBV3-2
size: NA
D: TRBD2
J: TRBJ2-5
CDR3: CASRLAGVETQYF
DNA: TGTGCCAGCAGACTAGCGGGAGTGGAGACCCAGTACTTC

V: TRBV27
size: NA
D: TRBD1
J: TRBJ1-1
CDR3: CASRTGGLGDTEAFF
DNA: TGTGCCAGTAGAACAGGGGGCTTGGGGGACACTGAAGCTTTCTTT

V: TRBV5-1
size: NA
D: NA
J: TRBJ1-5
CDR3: CASSPGTPNQPQHF
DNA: TGCGCCAGCAGCCCCGGGACACCTAATCAGCCCCAGCATTTT

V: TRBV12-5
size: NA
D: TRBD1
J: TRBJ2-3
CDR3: CASGFLGQGTDTQYF
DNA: TGTGCTAGTGGTTTTCTGGGACAGGGCACAGATACGCAGTATTTT

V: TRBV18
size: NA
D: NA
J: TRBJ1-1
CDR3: CASSPRENTEAFF
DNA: TGTGCCAGCTCACCTCGAGAGAACACTGAAGCTTTCTTT

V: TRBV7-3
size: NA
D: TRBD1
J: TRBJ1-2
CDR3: CASSLLGQGPFEAYTF
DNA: TGTGCCAGCAGCTTACTTGGACAGGGGCCCTTTGAGGCCTACACCTTC

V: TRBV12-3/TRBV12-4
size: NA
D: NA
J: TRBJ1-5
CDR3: CASRGPGNQPQHF
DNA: TGTGCCAGCAGGGGCCCCGGCAATCAGCCCCAGCATTTT

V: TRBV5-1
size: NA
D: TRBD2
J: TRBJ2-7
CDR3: CASSYSGGAYEQYF
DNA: TGCGCCAGCAGCTACTCGGGAGGGGCCTACGAGCAGTACTTC

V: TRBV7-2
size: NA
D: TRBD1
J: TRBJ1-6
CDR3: CASSLGPGQGSSPLHF
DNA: TGTGCCAGCAGCTTAGGACCGGGACAGGGGTCTTCACCCCTCCACTTT

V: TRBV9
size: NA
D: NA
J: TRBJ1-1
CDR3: CASSVGGVNTEAFF
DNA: TGTGCCAGCAGCGTAGGCGGGGTCAACACTGAAGCTTTCTTT

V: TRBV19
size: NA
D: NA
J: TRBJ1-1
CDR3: CASSENRVWMDTEAFF
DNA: TGTGCCAGTAGTGAGAACAGGGTTTGGATGGACACTGAAGCTTTCTTT

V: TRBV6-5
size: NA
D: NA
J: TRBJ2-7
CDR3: CASEVPGPYEQYF
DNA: TGTGCCAGCGAGGTCCCAGGGCCCTACGAGCAGTACTTC

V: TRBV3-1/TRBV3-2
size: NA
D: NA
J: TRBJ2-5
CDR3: CASSQDISHQETQYF
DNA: TGTGCCAGCAGCCAAGATATTAGCCACCAAGAGACCCAGTACTTC

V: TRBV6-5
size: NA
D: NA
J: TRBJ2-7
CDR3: CASRRAGPTYEQYF
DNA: TGTGCCAGCAGGCGGGCCGGGCCCACCTACGAGCAGTACTTC

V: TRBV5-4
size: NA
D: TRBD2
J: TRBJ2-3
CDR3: CASSLGAGGTSDTQYF
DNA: TGTGCCAGCAGCTTGGGGGCGGGGGGCACATCAGATACGCAGTATTTT

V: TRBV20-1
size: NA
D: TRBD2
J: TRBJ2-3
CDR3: CSASLRTSGGAGTDTQYF
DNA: TGCAGTGCTAGTCTTCGGACTAGCGGGGGGGCCGGCACAGATACGCAGTATTTT

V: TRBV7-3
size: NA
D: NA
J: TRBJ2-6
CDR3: CASSLSSQGSGANVLTF
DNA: TGTGCCAGCAGCTTATCTTCACAGGGCTCTGGGGCCAACGTCCTGACTTTC

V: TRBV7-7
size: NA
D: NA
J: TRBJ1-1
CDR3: CASSSDTNTEAFF
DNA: TGTGCTAGCAGCTCGGACACGAACACTGAAGCTTTCTTT

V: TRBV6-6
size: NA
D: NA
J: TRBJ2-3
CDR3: CAGQPSLTDTQYF
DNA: TGTGCCGGACAGCCCTCCCTCACAGATACGCAGTATTTT

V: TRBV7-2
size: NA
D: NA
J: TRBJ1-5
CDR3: CASSLGQSSQPQHF
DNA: TGTGCCAGCAGTTTAGGACAGTCTTCCCAGCCCCAGCATTTT

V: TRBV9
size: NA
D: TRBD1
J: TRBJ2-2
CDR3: CASSGKQGANTGELFF
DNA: TGTGCCAGCAGCGGTAAACAGGGGGCGAACACCGGGGAGCTGTTTTTT

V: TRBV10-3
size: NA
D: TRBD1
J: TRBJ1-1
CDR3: CAISEEKGQGPFSTEAFF
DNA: TGTGCCATCAGTGAGGAGAAGGGACAGGGTCCTTTCTCCACTGAAGCTTTCTTT

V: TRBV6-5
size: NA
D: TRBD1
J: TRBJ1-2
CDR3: CASSPRQGGGYTF
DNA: TGTGCCAGCAGCCCCCGACAGGGAGGAGGCTACACCTTC

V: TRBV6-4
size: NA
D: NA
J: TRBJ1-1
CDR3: CASFSPRRAGSTEAFF
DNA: TGTGCCAGCTTCTCGCCCCGCAGGGCCGGAAGCACTGAAGCTTTCTTT

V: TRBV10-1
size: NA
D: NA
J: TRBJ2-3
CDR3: CASSRGGGGTDTQYF
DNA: TGCGCCAGCAGTCGGGGAGGGGGTGGCACAGATACGCAGTATTTT

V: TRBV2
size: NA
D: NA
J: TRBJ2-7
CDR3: CASSQTVTYEQYF
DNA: TGTGCCAGCAGCCAGACTGTCACCTACGAGCAGTACTTC

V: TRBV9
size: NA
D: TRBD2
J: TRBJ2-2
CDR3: CASSVRREGHRGELFF
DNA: TGTGCCAGCAGCGTTAGGCGGGAGGGCCATCGAGGGGAGCTGTTTTTT

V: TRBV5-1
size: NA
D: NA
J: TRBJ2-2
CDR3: CASSFGSGYTGELFF
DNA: TGCGCCAGCAGCTTCGGGTCAGGGTACACCGGGGAGCTGTTTTTT